This TCR beta chain was recovered during a study of human T cells and chemical hapten exposure. Study background: The study sensitized with 2% DPC on an approximately 2 cm by approximately 2 cm patch of upper inner arm skin. Women made up most patients, who had alopecia areata, totalis or universalis.

TCRdb independently ran MiXCR on the RACE reads; one entry per CDR3 protein. The sample shows fewer than 150,000 distinct CDR3 sequences, roughly 14% of them seen only once. This clonotype was observed a handful of times. The V and J ends lost 0 bases and 3 bases, in that order; junction bases with no gene match: 1. The CDR3 contains 14 residues. Germline values: CDR1 SGHAT, CDR2 FQNNGV. As to time point: pre-sensitization, week 0. Treatment denoted: therapeutic diphenylcyclopropenone sensitization with weekly scalp DPC. This specimen consisted of whole blood, obtained in connection with sensitization to the hapten diphenylcyclopropenone (DPC). J is TRBJ2-5 and V is TRBV11-2, with TRBD2 identical over 7 bases. The TCR sequence derives from a woman between 18 and 30 years old with alopecia areata. Some clones in this sample may be carry-over from other donors' samples. DNA for the CDR3: TGTGCCAGCAGCTTAGATGGACTAGAAGAGACCCAGTACTTC. Translating gives CASSLDGLEETQYF.